These T cell receptor beta chains were read from a single sample in a study of blood T cell repertoires in COVID-19. Assay used: immunoSEQ multiplex PCR; TCRdb lists only in-frame clones, some missing. The table records about 140,000 clones, around 78% of them present only once. The sample was peripheral blood. The receptors come from a woman of 80 years or more with active or convalescent COVID-19. The CDR3 runs from the conserved cysteine through the conserved F or W. Each record gives: CDR3 protein, V gene.

CDR3aa: CACSRDRPWEQYF
v_gene: TRBV30

CDR3aa: CASSQKGTSGETQYF
v_gene: TRBV3-1/TRBV3-2

CDR3aa: CASSLILRGGGETQYF
v_gene: TRBV7-8

CDR3aa: CASSFWAGGAKNIQYF
v_gene: TRBV27

CDR3aa: CASRPTFGTSSEQYF
v_gene: TRBV6-2/TRBV6-3

CDR3aa: CASNTEGTFGQPQHF
v_gene: TRBV7-8

CDR3aa: CATSPTSGMYNEQFF
v_gene: TRBV9

CDR3aa: CASSEPWAYILFF
v_gene: TRBV2

CDR3aa: CSVDEGNYGYTF
v_gene: TRBV29-1

CDR3aa: CAWSDTGAVIDYTF
v_gene: TRBV30

CDR3aa: CASSYSGVSSNQPQHF
v_gene: TRBV6-5

CDR3aa: CASTRTGGSGNQPQHF
v_gene: TRBV19

CDR3aa: CASSLESGGRPLGANVLTF
v_gene: TRBV5-8

CDR3aa: CASSDTRALGNTIYF
v_gene: TRBV2

CDR3aa: CASSITRRGSNQPQHF
v_gene: TRBV19

CDR3aa: CASSPMGQGNEKLFF
v_gene: TRBV18

CDR3aa: CASTGTNAYEQYF
v_gene: TRBV28

CDR3aa: CASSRERDTSLEQYF
v_gene: TRBV11-2

CDR3aa: CASRGVHSSGNTIYF
v_gene: TRBV19

CDR3aa: CASSSSFSDSPLHF
v_gene: TRBV7-3

CDR3aa: CASSIAGGSTEAFF
v_gene: TRBV19

CDR3aa: CSVADPGQNFRNTIYF
v_gene: TRBV29-1

CDR3aa: CASSADRFGTEAFF
v_gene: TRBV2

CDR3aa: CASSTGGSLSYEQYF
v_gene: TRBV7-2

CDR3aa: CASSYRERVNQPQHF
v_gene: TRBV6-5

CDR3aa: CASSLDSGLTEAFF
v_gene: TRBV7-2

CDR3aa: CASSRLAGGPKTGELFF
v_gene: TRBV3-1/TRBV3-2

CDR3aa: CASSLETAGGHEKLFF
v_gene: TRBV7-9

CDR3aa: CASSVAPGQGLDSGNTIYF
v_gene: TRBV9

CDR3aa: CASSQLRQGTSGENTQYF
v_gene: TRBV4-2

CDR3aa: CASSSRQLYGYTF
v_gene: TRBV11-2

CDR3aa: CASSATGLGYGYTF
v_gene: TRBV7-2

CDR3aa: CASSQATSGGYNEQFF
v_gene: TRBV3-1/TRBV3-2

CDR3aa: CSVDSPGAGSGELFF
v_gene: TRBV29-1

CDR3aa: CASSARGQGTEAFF
v_gene: TRBV7-2

CDR3aa: CASSAGGKVQETQYF
v_gene: TRBV10-1

CDR3aa: CASSLPGPYGYTF
v_gene: TRBV5-8

CDR3aa: CASSSGSGPVYEQYF
v_gene: TRBV11-2

CDR3aa: CASSSGETGFHGYTF
v_gene: TRBV5-1

CDR3aa: CASSPPTIGQGLDGYTF
v_gene: TRBV18

CDR3aa: CASSPVGQEYGYTF
v_gene: TRBV7-8